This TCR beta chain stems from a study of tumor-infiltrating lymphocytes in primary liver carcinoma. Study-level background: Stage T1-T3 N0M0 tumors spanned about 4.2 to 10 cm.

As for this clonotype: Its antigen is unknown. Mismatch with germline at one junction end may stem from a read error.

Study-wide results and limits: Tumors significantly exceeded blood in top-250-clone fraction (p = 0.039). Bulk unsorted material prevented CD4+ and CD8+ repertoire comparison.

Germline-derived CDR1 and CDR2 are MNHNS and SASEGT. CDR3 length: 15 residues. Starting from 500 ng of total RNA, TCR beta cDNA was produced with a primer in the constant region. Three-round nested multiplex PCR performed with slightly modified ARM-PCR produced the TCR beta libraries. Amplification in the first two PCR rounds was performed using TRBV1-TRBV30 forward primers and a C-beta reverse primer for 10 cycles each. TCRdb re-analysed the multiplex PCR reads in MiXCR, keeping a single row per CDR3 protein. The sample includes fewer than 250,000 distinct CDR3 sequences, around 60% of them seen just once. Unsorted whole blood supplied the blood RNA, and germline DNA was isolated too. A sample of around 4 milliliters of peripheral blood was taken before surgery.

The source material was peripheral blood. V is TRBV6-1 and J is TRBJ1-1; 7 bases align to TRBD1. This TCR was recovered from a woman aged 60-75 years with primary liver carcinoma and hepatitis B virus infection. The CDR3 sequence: CANSEADRVSTETFF. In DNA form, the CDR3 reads TGTGCCAACAGTGAAGCTGACAGGGTGAGCACTGAAACTTTCTTT.